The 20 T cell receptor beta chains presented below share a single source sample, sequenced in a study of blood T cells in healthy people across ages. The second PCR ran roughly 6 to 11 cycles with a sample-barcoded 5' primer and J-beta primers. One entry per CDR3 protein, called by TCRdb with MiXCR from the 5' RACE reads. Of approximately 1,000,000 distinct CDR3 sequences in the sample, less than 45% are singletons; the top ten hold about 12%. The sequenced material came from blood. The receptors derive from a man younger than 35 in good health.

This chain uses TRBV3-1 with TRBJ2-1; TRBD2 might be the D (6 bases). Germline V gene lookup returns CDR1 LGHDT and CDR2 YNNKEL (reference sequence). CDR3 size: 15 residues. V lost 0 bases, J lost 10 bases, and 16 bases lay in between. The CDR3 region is CASSQDGGDYREQFF. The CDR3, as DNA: TGTGCCAGCAGCCAAGATGGCGGGGATTATCGGGAGCAGTTCTTC.

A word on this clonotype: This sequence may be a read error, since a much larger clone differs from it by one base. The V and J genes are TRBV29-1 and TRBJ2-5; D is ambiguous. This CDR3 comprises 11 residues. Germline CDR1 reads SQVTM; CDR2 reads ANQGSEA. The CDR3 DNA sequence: TGCGGCGTTGAAAGAATTCCTGAGCAGTACTTC. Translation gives CGVERIPEQYF.

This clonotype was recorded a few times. The CDR3 loop reads CAIASRDTQYF. For the CDR3, the DNA is TGTGCCATCGCCTCCAGAGATACGCAGTATTTT. The genes are TRBV10-3 and TRBJ2-3, with D unresolved. The CDR3 loop spans 11 amino acids. Germline CDR1 reads ENHRY; CDR2 reads SYGVKD. The ends were cut back, 8 bases at V and 5 bases at J, with 8 bases in the middle.

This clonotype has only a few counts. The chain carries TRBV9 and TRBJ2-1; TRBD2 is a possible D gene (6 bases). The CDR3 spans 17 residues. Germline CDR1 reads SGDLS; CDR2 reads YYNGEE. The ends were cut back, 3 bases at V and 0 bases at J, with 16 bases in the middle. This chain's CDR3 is CASSATLAFDSYNEQFF. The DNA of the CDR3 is TGTGCCAGCAGCGCCACACTAGCCTTTGACTCCTACAATGAGCAGTTCTTC.

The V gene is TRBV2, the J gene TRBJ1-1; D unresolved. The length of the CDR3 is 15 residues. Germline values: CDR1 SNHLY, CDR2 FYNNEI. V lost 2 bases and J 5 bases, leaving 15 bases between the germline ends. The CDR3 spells CASSERILGLTEAFF. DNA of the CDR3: TGTGCCAGCAGTGAACGGATTTTGGGGTTAACTGAAGCTTTCTTT.

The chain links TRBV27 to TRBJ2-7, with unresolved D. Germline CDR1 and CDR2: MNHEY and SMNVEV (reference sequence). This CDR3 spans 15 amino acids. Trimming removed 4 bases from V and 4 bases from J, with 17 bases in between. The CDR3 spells CASSSSSRVIYEQYF. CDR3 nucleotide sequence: TGTGCCAGCAGTTCCTCGTCCCGGGTGATATACGAGCAGTACTTC.

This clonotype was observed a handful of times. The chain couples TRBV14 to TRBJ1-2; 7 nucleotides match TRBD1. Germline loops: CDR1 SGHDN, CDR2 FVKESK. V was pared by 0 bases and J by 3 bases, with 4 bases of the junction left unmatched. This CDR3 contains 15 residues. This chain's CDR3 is CASSQESGTDYGYTF. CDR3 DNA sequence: TGTGCCAGCAGCCAAGAATCCGGGACAGACTATGGCTACACCTTC.

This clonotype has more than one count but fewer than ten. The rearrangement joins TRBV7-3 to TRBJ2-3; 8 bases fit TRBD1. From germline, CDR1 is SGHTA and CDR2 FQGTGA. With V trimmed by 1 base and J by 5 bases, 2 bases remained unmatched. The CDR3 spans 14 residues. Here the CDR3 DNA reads TGTGCCAGCAGCTTAATGACAGGGGAAGATACGCAGTATTTT. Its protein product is CASSLMTGEDTQYF.

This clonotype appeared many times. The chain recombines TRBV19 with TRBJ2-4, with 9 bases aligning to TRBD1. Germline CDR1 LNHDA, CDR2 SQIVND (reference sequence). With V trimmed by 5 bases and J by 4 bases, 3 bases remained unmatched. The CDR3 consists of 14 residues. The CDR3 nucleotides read TGTGCCAGTAGTGTAGGACAGGGGAAAAACATTCAGTACTTC. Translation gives CASSVGQGKNIQYF.

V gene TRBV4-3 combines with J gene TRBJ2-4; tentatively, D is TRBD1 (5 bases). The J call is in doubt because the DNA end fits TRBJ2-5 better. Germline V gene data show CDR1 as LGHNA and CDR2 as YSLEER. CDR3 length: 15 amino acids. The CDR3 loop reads CASSQSAQGWETQYF. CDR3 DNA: TGCGCCAGCAGCCAATCCGCGCAGGGTTGGGAGACCCAGTACTTC.

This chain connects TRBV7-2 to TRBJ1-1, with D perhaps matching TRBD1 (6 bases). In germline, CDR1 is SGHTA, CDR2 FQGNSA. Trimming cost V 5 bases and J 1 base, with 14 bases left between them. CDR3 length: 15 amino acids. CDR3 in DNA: TGTGCCAGCAGCATCAGGGGAGGAACGAACACTGAAGCTTTCTTT. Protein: CASSIRGGTNTEAFF.

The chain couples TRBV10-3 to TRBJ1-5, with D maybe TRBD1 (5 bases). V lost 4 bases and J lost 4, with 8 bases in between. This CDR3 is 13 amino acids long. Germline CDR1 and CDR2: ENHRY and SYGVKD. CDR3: CAISGGENQPQHF. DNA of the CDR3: TGTGCCATCAGTGGAGGGGAGAATCAGCCCCAGCATTTT.

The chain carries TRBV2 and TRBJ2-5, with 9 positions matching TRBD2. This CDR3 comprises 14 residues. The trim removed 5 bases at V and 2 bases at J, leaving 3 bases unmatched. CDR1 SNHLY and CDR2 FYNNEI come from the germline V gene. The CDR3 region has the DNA TGTGCCAGCAGTAGCGGGGGGCGGCAAGAGACCCAGTACTTC. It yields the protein CASSSGGRQETQYF.

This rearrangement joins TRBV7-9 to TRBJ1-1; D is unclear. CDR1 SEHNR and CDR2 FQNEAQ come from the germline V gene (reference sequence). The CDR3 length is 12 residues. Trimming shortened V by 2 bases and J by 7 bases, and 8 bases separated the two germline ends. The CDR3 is CASSLSGNEAFF. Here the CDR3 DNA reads TGTGCCAGCAGCTTATCCGGTAATGAAGCTTTCTTT.

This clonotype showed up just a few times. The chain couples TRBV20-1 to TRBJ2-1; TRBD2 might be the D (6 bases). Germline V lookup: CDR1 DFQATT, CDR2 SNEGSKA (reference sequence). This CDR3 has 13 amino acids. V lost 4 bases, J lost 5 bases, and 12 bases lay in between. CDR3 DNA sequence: TGCAGTGCTACGGGGGATGGGGACAATGAGCAGTTCTTC. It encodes CSATGDGDNEQFF.

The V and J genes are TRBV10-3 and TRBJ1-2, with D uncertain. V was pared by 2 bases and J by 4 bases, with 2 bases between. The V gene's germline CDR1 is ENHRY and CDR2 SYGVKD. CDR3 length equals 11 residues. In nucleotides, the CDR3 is TGTGCCATCAGTGAGACCTATGGCTACACCTTC. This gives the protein CAISETYGYTF.

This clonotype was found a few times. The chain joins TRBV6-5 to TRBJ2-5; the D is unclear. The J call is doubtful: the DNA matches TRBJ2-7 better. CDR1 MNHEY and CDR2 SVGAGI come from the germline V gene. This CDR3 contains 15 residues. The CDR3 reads CASRPTPDDSYEQYF. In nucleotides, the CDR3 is TGTGCCAGCAGACCGACCCCAGACGATAGCTACGAGCAGTACTTC.

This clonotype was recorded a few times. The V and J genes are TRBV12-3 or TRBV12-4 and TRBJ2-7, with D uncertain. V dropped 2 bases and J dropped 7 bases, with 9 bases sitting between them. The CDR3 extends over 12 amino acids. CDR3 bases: TGTGCCAGCAGTTTATGGGCTGGGGAGCAGTACTTC. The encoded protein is CASSLWAGEQYF.

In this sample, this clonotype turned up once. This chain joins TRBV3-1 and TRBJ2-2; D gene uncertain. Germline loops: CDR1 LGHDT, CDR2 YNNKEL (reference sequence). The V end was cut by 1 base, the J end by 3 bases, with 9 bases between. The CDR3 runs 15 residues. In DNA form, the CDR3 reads TGTGCCAGCAGCCAAGGAACGGTATACACCGGGGAGCTGTTTTTT. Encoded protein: CASSQGTVYTGELFF. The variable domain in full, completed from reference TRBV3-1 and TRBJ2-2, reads DTAVSQTPKYLVTQMGNDKSIKCEQNLGHDTMYWYKQDSKKFLKIMFSYNNKELIINETVPNRFSPKSPDKAHLNLHINSLELGDSAVYFCASSQGTVYTGELFFGEGSRLTVL.

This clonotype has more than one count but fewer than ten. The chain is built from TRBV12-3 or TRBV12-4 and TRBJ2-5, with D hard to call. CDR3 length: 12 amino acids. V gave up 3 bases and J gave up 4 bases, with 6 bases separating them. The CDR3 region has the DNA TGTGCCAGCAGTTTCCACTTAGAGACCCAGTACTTC. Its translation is CASSFHLETQYF.